Listed here are 25 T cell receptor beta chains from one sample, sequenced in a study of T cells in Graves' hyperthyroidism and ophthalmopathy. TCR beta CDR3 sequences were amplified from RNA transcripts. An initial round of RT-PCR targeting the TCR CDR3 relied on the HTBI primer set. TCRdb processed the multiplex PCR reads anew with MiXCR; each CDR3 protein has one entry. The data show about 720,000 distinct CDR3 sequences, about 16% seen once. The sample was blood. The receptor set was obtained from a man aged 18 to 29 with Graves' hyperthyroidism.

V and J are TRBV7-9 and TRBJ2-3, with D perhaps given as TRBD1 or TRBD2 (5 bases each). From germline, CDR1 is SEHNR and CDR2 FQNEAQ (reference sequence). This CDR3 has 14 residues. The V end was cut by 7 bases, the J end by 6 bases, with 17 bases between. The CDR3 DNA reads as TGTGCCAGCAACGCGGTTGGGGGATACGATACGCAGTATTTT. Protein product: CASNAVGGYDTQYF.

This clonotype has only a few counts. The chain employs TRBV6-1 and TRBJ2-2, with a tentative D call TRBD2 (5 bases). With 7 bases removed from V and 6 bases from J, the gap between germline ends came to 9 bases. The CDR3 contains 12 residues. Germline assignment: CDR1 MNHNS and CDR2 SASEGT. The CDR3 DNA follows: TGTGCCAGCACCGAGAGGGCCGGGGAGCTGTTTTTT. It specifies CASTERAGELFF.

This clonotype was recorded at least ten times. The chain recombines TRBV28 with TRBJ1-2, with D uncertain. Germline CDR1 MDHEN, CDR2 SYDVKM. The CDR3 has 14 amino acids. V lost 6 bases and J 3 bases, leaving 14 bases between the germline ends. The CDR3, as DNA: TGTGCCAGCAGACCCCTCAGAGAATACTATGGCTACACCTTC. It translates to CASRPLREYYGYTF.

This clonotype was seen a handful of times. V gene TRBV20-1 combines with J gene TRBJ1-1; possible D gene TRBD1, 5 bases. The CDR3 extends over 13 amino acids. Per the germline V gene, CDR1 is DFQATT and CDR2 is SNEGSKA (reference sequence). The V end was cut by 0 bases, the J end by 3 bases, with 8 bases between. The CDR3 DNA follows: TGCAGTGCTAGAGATCTCAGGGACACTGAAGCTTTCTTT. This translates into CSARDLRDTEAFF.

At least ten counts were recorded for this clonotype. The chain couples TRBV6-1 to TRBJ2-5; D possibly matches TRBD1 or TRBD2 (6 bases each). The CDR3 runs 13 residues. Trimming stripped 6 bases from V and 5 bases from J, with 13 bases between. Germline lookup yields CDR1 MNHNS and CDR2 SASEGT. The CDR3 here is CASRSGDLETQYF. Here the CDR3 DNA reads TGTGCCAGCAGATCAGGGGACTTGGAGACCCAGTACTTC.

The sample holds many counts of this clonotype. V is TRBV12-5 and J is TRBJ2-1, with TRBD2 matching 7 bases. V was pared by 6 bases and J by 6 bases, with 8 bases of the junction left unmatched. CDR3 length equals 14 residues. Germline assignment: CDR1 LGHNT and CDR2 FRNRAP. The CDR3 nucleotides are TGTGCTAGTGGCGCTCAAGGCGGGGGCAATGAGCAGTTCTTC. It yields the protein CASGAQGGGNEQFF.

This clonotype has just a few counts. The junction departs from the called germline gene at one end, perhaps through a read error. CDR3 protein: CGARSPGQGGTEAFF. Here the CDR3 DNA reads TGCGGTGCTAGATCTCCGGGACAGGGAGGGACTGAAGCTTTCTTT. This chain connects TRBV20-1 to TRBJ1-1, with 9 bases identical to TRBD1. The germline V gene has CDR1 DFQATT and CDR2 SNEGSKA (reference sequence). The CDR3 has 15 amino acids.

This clonotype was detected many times. CDR3 coding DNA: TGTGCCAGCAGTTTATCGAGGTCCATAGGCAGGGATACGCAGTATTTT. It translates to CASSLSRSIGRDTQYF. J is TRBJ2-3 and V is TRBV27, with no clear D. V shed 0 bases and J shed 6 bases, with 16 bases lying between them. Germline CDR1 is MNHEY and CDR2 is SMNVEV (reference sequence). The CDR3 extends over 16 amino acids.

As to this clonotype: The junction does not match germline at one end; this may be a read error. The rearrangement uses TRBV5-1 and TRBJ2-1; D might be TRBD1 (6 bases). Per the germline V gene, CDR1 is SGHRS and CDR2 is YFSETQ. The CDR3 loop spans 16 amino acids. The CDR3 here is CASSTWAPRGYNEQFF. In DNA, the CDR3 is TGTGCCAGCAGCACGTGGGCCCCCAGGGGATACAATGAGCAGTTCTTC. Using reference TRBV5-1 and TRBJ2-1 for the parts outside the CDR3, the full variable domain is KAGVTQTPRYLIKTRGQQVTLSCSPISGHRSVSWYQQTPGQGLQFLFEYFSETQRNKGNFPGRFSGRQFSNSRSEMNVSTLELGDSALYLCASSTWAPRGYNEQFFGPGTRLTVL.

The chain recombines TRBV5-6 with TRBJ2-3; maybe TRBD1 (6 bases). Germline lookup yields CDR1 SGHDT and CDR2 YYEEEE. The CDR3 runs 15 residues. The V end was cut by 5 bases, the J end by 9 bases, with 22 bases between. As DNA, the CDR3 is TGTGCCAGCAGGACCCTGAGGGGGAGCTCCCCCACGCAGTATTTT. Residues: CASRTLRGSSPTQYF.

This clonotype was found a few times. This rearrangement joins TRBV7-2 to TRBJ2-6; D may be TRBD1 or TRBD2 (5 bases each). V was shortened by 1 base and J by 3 bases, with 16 bases between the two germline ends. The germline CDR1 and CDR2 sequences are SGHTA and FQGNSA. The CDR3 is 18 amino acids. In DNA, the CDR3 is TGTGCCAGCAGCTTAGTTGGGACGCCTAATCTTGGGGCCAACGTCCTGACTTTC. It codes for CASSLVGTPNLGANVLTF.

The rearrangement joins TRBV10-3 to TRBJ2-2, with no clear D. Per the germline V gene, CDR1 is ENHRY and CDR2 is SYGVKD. The CDR3 extends over 18 amino acids. Trimming left V 4 bases short and J 0 bases short, with 18 bases between. The CDR3 sequence: CAISGNLGRKTNTGELFF. CDR3 coding DNA: TGTGCCATCAGTGGAAATCTAGGACGTAAAACGAACACCGGGGAGCTGTTTTTT.

V gene TRBV2 combines with J gene TRBJ2-7; D possibly corresponds to TRBD1 (5 bases). The germline V gene has CDR1 SNHLY and CDR2 FYNNEI. Trimming took off 8 bases at V and 3 bases at J, with 8 bases between the two ends. The CDR3 loop spans 11 amino acids. The CDR3 sequence is CASLGLYEQYF. In DNA form, the CDR3 reads TGTGCCAGCCTGGGGCTCTACGAGCAGTACTTC.

This clonotype turned up a few times. The chain combines TRBV28 with TRBJ1-3; D ambiguous. Trimming removed 7 bases at V and 2 bases at J, with 9 bases between. The CDR3 is made up of 13 amino acids. Germline CDR1 reads MDHEN; CDR2 reads SYDVKM. The CDR3: CASTEGAGNTIYF. CDR3 DNA sequence: TGTGCCAGCACTGAGGGTGCTGGAAACACCATATATTTT.

At least ten counts were recorded for this clonotype. The chain is built from TRBV28 and TRBJ2-3; D unresolved. Germline CDR1 and CDR2: MDHEN and SYDVKM. The CDR3 length is 11 residues. The V and J ends lost 8 bases and 0 bases respectively, with 3 bases between them. CDR3 residues: CASGSTDTQYF. CDR3 nucleotides: TGTGCCAGCGGGAGCACAGATACGCAGTATTTT. The full variable domain, in which reference TRBV28 and TRBJ2-3 provide the parts outside the CDR3, is DVKVTQSSRYLVKRTGEKVFLECVQDMDHENMFWYRQDPGLGLRLIYFSYDVKMKEKGDIPEGYSVSREKKERFSLILESASTNQTSMYLCASGSTDTQYFGPGTRLTVL.

The rearrangement links TRBV12-3 or TRBV12-4 to TRBJ1-2; no reliable D call. The V end was cut by 2 bases, the J end by 4 bases, with 5 bases between. This CDR3 region has 12 residues. The CDR3 DNA is TGTGCCAGCAGTTTAAGATTCTATGGCTACACCTTC. This sequence encodes CASSLRFYGYTF.

This clonotype was counted at least ten times. The J gene is TRBJ2-7, the V gene TRBV6-1, with 8 bases fitting TRBD2. J lost 2 bases, V lost 4 bases, and 4 bases had no gene match. This CDR3 region has 14 residues. Germline assignment: CDR1 MNHNS and CDR2 SASEGT. In nucleotides, the CDR3 is TGTGCCAGCAGTGTTAGCGGGACTACCTACGAGCAGTACTTC. Protein sequence: CASSVSGTTYEQYF.

This clonotype was seen ten or more times. The J gene is TRBJ1-2, the V gene TRBV20-1, with 8 bases matching TRBD1. V was pared by 6 bases and J by 2 bases, with 5 bases of the junction left unmatched. This CDR3 region has 13 residues. The germline V gene encodes CDR1 DFQATT and CDR2 SNEGSKA (reference sequence). CDR3 bases: TGCAGTGCCCCGGGACAGGAGAACTATGGCTACACCTTC. Protein sequence: CSAPGQENYGYTF.

This clonotype was seen a handful of times. This chain links TRBV2 with TRBJ2-6; D is perhaps TRBD1 or TRBD2 (5 bases each). The germline gives CDR1 SNHLY, CDR2 FYNNEI. This CDR3 is built from 15 residues. Deletions cut 2 bases from V and 2 bases from J, with 7 bases between. The CDR3 DNA reads as TGTGCCAGCAGTGAATGGGACGCTGGGGCCAACGTCCTGACTTTC. The encoded protein is CASSEWDAGANVLTF. Combining the CDR3 with reference TRBV2 and TRBJ2-6 gives the whole variable domain EPEVTQTPSHQVTQMGQEVILRCVPISNHLYFYWYRQILGQKVEFLVSFYNNEISEKSEIFDDQFSVERPDGSNFTLKIRSTKLEDSAMYFCASSEWDAGANVLTFGAGSRLTVL.

This clonotype was picked up a small number of times. The chain links TRBV6-1 to TRBJ1-1, with D possibly TRBD1 on 6 matching bases. This CDR3 region has 14 residues. Trimming left V 4 bases short and J 3 bases short, with 12 bases between. Looked up from germline, CDR1 is MNHNS and CDR2 is SASEGT. The CDR3 nucleotides are TGTGCCAGCAGTGCAGGGGTTGGGGACACTGAAGCTTTCTTT. It specifies CASSAGVGDTEAFF.

This clonotype turned up a few times. The V gene is TRBV7-2, the J gene TRBJ2-2; TRBD1 matches 9 bases. There are 16 residues in the CDR3. V was clipped by 9 bases and J by 4 bases; unmatched bases: 12. The germline V gene encodes CDR1 SGHTA and CDR2 FQGNSA. The CDR3 reads CASSIVQGALTGELFF. As DNA, the CDR3 is TGTGCCAGTAGTATAGTACAGGGGGCGCTCACCGGGGAGCTGTTTTTT.

V usage is TRBV18 and J usage is TRBJ2-1; TRBD1 aligns across 9 bases. With 3 bases clipped from V and 3 bases from J, the junction kept 3 bases outside the gene matches. The CDR3 is 15 amino acids. CDR1 is KGHSH and CDR2 is LQKENI in the germline V gene. This chain's CDR3 is CASSPPTGGYNEQFF. The CDR3 DNA follows: TGTGCCAGCTCACCCCCGACAGGGGGCTACAATGAGCAGTTCTTC. The full variable domain, in which reference TRBV18 and TRBJ2-1 provide the parts outside the CDR3, is NAGVMQNPRHLVRRRGQEARLRCSPMKGHSHVYWYRQLPEEGLKFMVYLQKENIIDESGMPKERFSAEFPKEGPSILRIQQVVRGDSAAYFCASSPPTGGYNEQFFGPGTRLTVL.

This clonotype was counted between two and nine times. V is TRBV12-3 or TRBV12-4 and J is TRBJ1-2, with D tentatively TRBD1 (5 bases). Trimming removed 6 bases from V and 6 bases from J, with 17 bases in between. The CDR3 is made up of 14 amino acids. The CDR3 bases are TGTGCCAGCAGGGAAACCGGGACGGGAGATGGCTACACCTTC. It specifies CASRETGTGDGYTF.

The V and J genes are TRBV7-2 and TRBJ2-2; TRBD2 aligns across 8 bases. The CDR3 extends over 17 amino acids. The germline gives CDR1 SGHTA, CDR2 FQGNSA. V was pared by 1 base and J by 3 bases, with 7 bases of the junction left unmatched. The CDR3 region is CASSLGMGAGDTGELFF. CDR3 in DNA: TGTGCCAGCAGCTTAGGAATGGGAGCGGGAGACACCGGGGAGCTGTTTTTT.

This clonotype has ten or more counts. The chain combines TRBV12-3 or TRBV12-4 with TRBJ2-7; tentative D call: TRBD2 (6 bases). V was pared by 5 bases and J by 4 bases, with 21 bases between. The CDR3 is 16 amino acids. The CDR3: CASSDFGAGRRYEQYF. The CDR3 bases are TGTGCCAGCAGTGACTTTGGGGCAGGGAGGAGGTACGAGCAGTACTTC.